The text below deals with one TCR beta chain. Which antigen it targets is not known. Per-base quality was not reported, and no clone a single base away is much larger than it. The sample originates from a study of vaccination effects on CD4 cells after COVID-19 (dated by TCRdb to between 2021 and 2023). Regarding the study in general: Participants received two doses of either the BNT162b2 or the mRNA-1273 mRNA SARS-CoV-2 vaccine. The study compared SARS-CoV-2 spike-specific CD4+ TCR repertoires before and after mRNA vaccination in COVID-19 convalescent patients and infection-naive vaccine recipients. The full study included roughly 10 COVID-19 convalescent patients and several SARS-CoV-2-naive healthy vaccine recipients. Cultures from other donors in the study were sequenced with the Oncomine TCR Beta short-read assay on an Illumina iSeq 100. On the study overall, not on this receptor specifically: Only a small number of convalescent patients were included, and no early post-infection timepoints were available, which limited the study. In healthy vaccine recipients, vaccine-induced clones were almost all SARS-CoV-2 mono-reactive, with only 1 of 255 cross-reactive with common cold coronaviruses. Clones induced by infection and clones induced by vaccination both contracted markedly at late timepoints after vaccination, which fits with T cell responses waning over time.

The ViraFEST assay stimulated PBMC with viral peptide pools and then used TCR sequencing to identify antigen-specific CD4+ T cell clonotypes by expansion. After approximately 11 days of culture, CD4+ T cells were isolated with the EasySep CD4+ T cell isolation kit. None of the healthy vaccine recipients had a prior SARS-CoV-2 infection, which was confirmed by nucleocapsid antibody tests that came back negative both before and after vaccination. Each well held 1.5 million to 2 million PBMC cultured in IMDM containing approximately 5.3% human AB serum, roughly 9.6 IU/ml IL-2 and gentamicin, along with about 9.5 ug/ml peptides. On days 3 and 7, half of the culture medium was replaced with fresh IL-2-containing medium. Each peptide stimulation condition was cultured in triplicate wells unless otherwise noted. PBMC were separated from whole blood using Ficoll-Paque Plus gradient centrifugation and were then either cryopreserved at -140C or used fresh. The spike proteins of SARS-CoV-2 and of the common cold coronaviruses HCoV-NL63, HCoV-OC43 and HCoV-229E were spanned by overlapping peptide pools. Genomic DNA was extracted from cultured CD4+ T cells with the QIAamp micro DNA kit.

The CDR3, cysteine through phenylalanine, is 16 amino acids long. Of all the DNA, just the CDR3 is kept, 48 bases in frame from base 1. Trimming at the junction amounts to 2 bases on V and 7 bases on J, and the germline ends lie 21 bases apart. According to the germline V gene (reference sequence), CDR1 reads LGHDT and CDR2 reads YNNKEL. To prepare the library, the immunoSEQ multiplex PCR assay was applied. DNA from the cultured, isolated CD4+ T cells was subjected to TCR beta CDR3 sequencing. Turning to the authors' computational methods: The analysis removed non-productive TCR sequences, trimmed reads to the CDR3 region, and retained only CDR3s that were 7 or more amino acids long. The MANAFEST web app was used to pick out antigen-specific clonotypes by comparing their expansion in peptide wells with that in reference cultures. To be called positive, a clone needed expansion at FDR<0.05 compared with the reference and with all other wells, an odds ratio greater than 5, and a frequency greater than 0.1% in two replicate wells. Cross-reactive clonotypes were defined as significantly expanded in SARS-CoV-2 spike wells and in at least one common cold coronavirus spike condition. Using the stringdist R package, CDR3 similarity was measured by Levenshtein distance, and unrooted trees were constructed with ape in R 3.6.1. TCRdb mirrors the immuneACCESS table, restricted to in-frame sequences. Some clones are absent from its copies; in checked studies, under half trace to an unresolved V gene, and the reason for the others is unknown. V and J calls and clone size are copied from that table; D and trimming were computed from the DNA. This sample holds tens of thousands of clones; roughly 76% were observed only once. Approximately 22% of the sample comes from the top ten.

This receptor was taken from a human donor who received a COVID-19 vaccine. The sequencing here drew on CD4+ T cells from PBMCs cultured with SARS-CoV-2 spike peptides, taken before COVID-19 vaccination. Taken with the paper, the label for cell subset or site translates to: SARS-CoV-2 spike overlapping peptide pool stimulation. The V gene is TRBV3-1 (or the pseudogene TRBV3-2) and the J gene is TRBJ2-7; TRBD2 is a weak D gene call, 6 bases matching. CDR3 sequence: CASSQKGVGGAGEQYF. The sequence in DNA is TGTGCCAGCAGCCAAAAAGGGGTCGGAGGGGCAGGTGAGCAGTACTTC.